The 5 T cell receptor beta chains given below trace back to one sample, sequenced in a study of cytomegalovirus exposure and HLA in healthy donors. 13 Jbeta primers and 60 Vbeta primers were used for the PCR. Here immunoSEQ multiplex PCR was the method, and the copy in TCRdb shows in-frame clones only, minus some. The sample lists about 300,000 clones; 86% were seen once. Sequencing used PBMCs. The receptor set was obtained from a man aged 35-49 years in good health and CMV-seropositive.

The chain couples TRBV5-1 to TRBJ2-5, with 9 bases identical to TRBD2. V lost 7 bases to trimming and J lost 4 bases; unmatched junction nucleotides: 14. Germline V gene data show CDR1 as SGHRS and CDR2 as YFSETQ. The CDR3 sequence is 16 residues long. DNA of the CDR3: TGCGCCAGCGGTGGTGGTAGCGGGAGAGGCGGAGAGACCCAGTACTTC. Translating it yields CASGGGSGRGGETQYF.

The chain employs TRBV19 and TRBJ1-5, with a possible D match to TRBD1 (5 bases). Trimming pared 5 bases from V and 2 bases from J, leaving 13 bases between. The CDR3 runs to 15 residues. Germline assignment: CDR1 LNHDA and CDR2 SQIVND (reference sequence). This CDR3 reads CASSLQRDGNQPQHF. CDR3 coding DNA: TGTGCCAGTAGTTTGCAGCGGGACGGCAATCAGCCCCAGCATTTT. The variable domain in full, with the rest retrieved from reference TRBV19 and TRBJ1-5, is DGGITQSPKYLFRKEGQNVTLSCEQNLNHDAMYWYRQDPGQGLRLIYYSQIVNDFQKGDIAEGYSVSREKKESFPLTVTSAQKNPTAFYLCASSLQRDGNQPQHFGDGTRLSIL.

The CDR3 is CASRPDGWRGYTF. The CDR3 coding sequence is TGTGCCAGCAGACCTGACGGATGGAGAGGCTACACCTTC. This chain uses TRBV27 with TRBJ1-2; D not resolved. This CDR3 spans 13 amino acids. Germline loops: CDR1 MNHEY, CDR2 SMNVEV (reference sequence). V gave up 6 bases and J gave up 8 bases, with 16 bases separating them.

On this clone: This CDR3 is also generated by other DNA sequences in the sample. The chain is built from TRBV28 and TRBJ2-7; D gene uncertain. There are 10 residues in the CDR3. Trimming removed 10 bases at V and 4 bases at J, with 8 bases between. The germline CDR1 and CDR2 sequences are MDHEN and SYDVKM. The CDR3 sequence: CATGSYEQYF. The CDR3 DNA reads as TGTGCCACCGGGTCATACGAGCAGTACTTC.

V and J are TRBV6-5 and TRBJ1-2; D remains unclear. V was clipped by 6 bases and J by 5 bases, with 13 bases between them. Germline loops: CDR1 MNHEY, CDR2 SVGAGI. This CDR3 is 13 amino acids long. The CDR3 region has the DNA TGTGCCAGCAGCCGCGACAAGACGTATGGCTACACCTTC. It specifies CASSRDKTYGYTF.